These 32 T cell receptor beta chains originate from one sample sequenced in a study of T cells after posttransplantation cyclophosphamide. Using immunoSEQ multiplex PCR, the repertoire was profiled, and TCRdb retains in-frame clones only, with some absent. The data show 7,500 to 10,000 clones, about four fifths seen once. Cyclophosphamide on days +3 and +4 followed busulfan-fludarabine conditioning and a marrow graft. Sequencing was performed on PBMCs, taken 1,800 to 2,000 days after a stem cell transplant with posttransplant cyclophosphamide. The receptors derive from a female patient in her thirties or forties who received an allogeneic stem cell transplant from a related donor, was CMV-positive, and had no GVHD. Part of the T cells may come from the graft donor.

This clone was counted between two and nine times. The genes are TRBV6-5 and TRBJ1-4; no reliable D call. V lost 2 bases to trimming and J lost 8 bases, with 12 bases between them. CDR3 length: 14 amino acids. CDR1 MNHEY and CDR2 SVGAGI come from the germline V gene. The CDR3 sequence: CASSYMPGGEKLFF. CDR3 nucleotides: TGTGCCAGCAGTTACATGCCCGGAGGGGAAAAACTGTTTTTT.

This chain links TRBV5-4 with TRBJ2-5; possibly TRBD1 or TRBD2 for D (5 bases each). With 4 bases removed from V and 5 bases from J, the gap between germline ends came to 21 bases. This CDR3 has 16 residues. Per the germline V gene, CDR1 is SGHNT and CDR2 is YYREEE (reference sequence). The CDR3 reads CASSVGPLHRMETQYF. In nucleotides, the CDR3 is TGTGCCAGCAGCGTGGGACCTTTGCACAGGATGGAGACCCAGTACTTC.

The rearrangement joins TRBV5-1 to TRBJ2-2; perhaps TRBD2 as D (6 bases). Per germline, CDR1 SGHRS and CDR2 YFSETQ. The CDR3 extends over 16 amino acids. The germline V and J ends were trimmed by 0 bases and 1 base, with 10 bases remaining between them. The CDR3 here is CASSLDFSGNTGELFF. Here the CDR3 DNA reads TGCGCCAGCAGCTTGGACTTTAGCGGGAACACCGGGGAGCTGTTTTTT.

The chain couples TRBV27 to TRBJ1-6; 7 bases fit TRBD1. The ends lost 6 bases at V and 4 bases at J; junction bases unmatched: 6. CDR3 size: 15 residues. Per germline, CDR1 MNHEY and CDR2 SMNVEV (reference sequence). The chain's CDR3 is CASRREGQYNSPLHF. CDR3 coding DNA: TGTGCCAGCAGGCGGGAGGGACAGTATAATTCACCCCTCCACTTT.

This clone was seen once. The chain is built from TRBV15 and TRBJ1-1; D not resolved. The CDR3 has 13 amino acids. V was shortened by 1 base and J by 7 bases, with 10 bases between the two germline ends. CDR1 and CDR2 from the germline V gene are LNHNV and YYDKDF (reference sequence). This CDR3 reads CATSRGSRGEAFF. CDR3 DNA sequence: TGTGCCACCAGCAGAGGGTCCAGAGGTGAAGCTTTCTTT. Combining the CDR3 with reference TRBV15 and TRBJ1-1 gives the whole variable domain DAMVIQNPRYQVTQFGKPVTLSCSQTLNHNVMYWYQQKSSQAPKLLFHYYDKDFNNEADTPDNFQSRRPNTSFCFLDIRSPGLGDTAMYLCATSRGSRGEAFFGQGTRLTVV.

The chain joins TRBV7-9 to TRBJ2-5; D unclear. CDR3 length: 12 amino acids. V was pared by 6 bases and J by 2 bases, with 7 bases between. Looked up from germline, CDR1 is SEHNR and CDR2 is FQNEAQ (reference sequence). The CDR3 here is CASSAVQETQYF. The CDR3 DNA reads as TGTGCCAGCAGTGCGGTACAAGAGACCCAGTACTTC.

This chain uses TRBV7-2 with TRBJ2-2; TRBD2 agrees at 8 bases. V dropped 2 bases and J dropped 3; count of bases not matched to a gene: 2. The CDR3 has 15 amino acids. Per the germline V gene, CDR1 is SGHTA and CDR2 is FQGNSA. This chain's CDR3 is CASSLKLADTGELFF. The DNA for the CDR3 is TGTGCCAGCAGCTTAAAACTAGCGGACACCGGGGAGCTGTTTTTT.

The rearrangement uses TRBV19 and TRBJ2-2; TRBD1 agrees at 8 bases. The junction had 6 bases not matched to a gene; V was cut back by 8 bases and J by 7 bases. CDR3 length equals 13 residues. From germline, CDR1 is LNHDA and CDR2 SQIVND (reference sequence). The CDR3 here is CASQGQGNGELFF. CDR3 sequence (DNA): TGTGCCAGTCAAGGACAGGGCAACGGGGAGCTGTTTTTT.

The J gene is TRBJ1-3, the V gene TRBV18; 8 bases are shared with TRBD1. CDR1 KGHSH and CDR2 LQKENI come from the germline V gene. J was trimmed by 1 base and V by 4 bases; bases with no gene match: 6. The CDR3 length is 16 residues. The CDR3: CASSQGQGGSGNTIYF. In DNA form, the CDR3 reads TGTGCCAGCTCACAAGGACAGGGTGGATCTGGAAACACCATATATTTT.

This clone was counted once. The chain couples TRBV12-5 to TRBJ1-1; 8 bases match TRBD1. The CDR3 is 14 residues long. The ends lost 6 bases at V and 4 bases at J; junction bases unmatched: 7. CDR1 and CDR2 (germline): LGHNT, FRNRAP. The CDR3 nucleotides are TGTGCTAGTGGCCGGACAGGGAATCCCACTGAAGCTTTCTTT. The encoded protein is CASGRTGNPTEAFF.

The chain joins TRBV28 to TRBJ2-7, with D hard to call. CDR1 and CDR2 from the germline V gene are MDHEN and SYDVKM. This CDR3 contains 11 residues. Trimming took off 8 bases at V and 2 bases at J, with 7 bases between the two ends. CDR3 nucleotides: TGTGCCAGCTCAGACACCTACGAGCAGTACTTC. As protein: CASSDTYEQYF.

The rearrangement uses TRBV28 and TRBJ2-6; the D is unclear. Germline V lookup: CDR1 MDHEN, CDR2 SYDVKM. CDR3 length equals 15 residues. V lost 8 bases and J lost 1, with 12 bases in between. The chain's CDR3 is CASSYSKSGANVLTF. The DNA of the CDR3 is TGTGCCAGCTCCTACAGCAAGTCTGGGGCCAACGTCCTGACTTTC.

This clone occurred a few times. The chain couples TRBV15 to TRBJ1-6; 11 nucleotides match TRBD1. Germline V gives CDR1 LNHNV, CDR2 YYDKDF (reference sequence). The CDR3 is 14 amino acids. The junction had 2 bases not matched to a gene; V was cut back by 4 bases and J by 9 bases. The CDR3 DNA follows: TGTGCCACCAGCACCGGGACAGGGGGTTCACCCCTCCACTTT. It translates to CATSTGTGGSPLHF.

The chain is built from TRBV7-2 and TRBJ2-3, with TRBD2 identical over 12 bases. The CDR3 is 16 amino acids. Unmatched junction bases numbered 3, after V lost 1 base and J lost 4 bases. Germline V lookup: CDR1 SGHTA, CDR2 FQGNSA. For the CDR3, the DNA is TGTGCCAGCAGCTTAGTCCTAGCGGGGGGGTCAGATACGCAGTATTTT. Residues: CASSLVLAGGSDTQYF.

The V and J genes are TRBV6-5 and TRBJ1-1; 7 bases map to TRBD1. The CDR3 spans 14 residues. The germline V gene encodes CDR1 MNHEY and CDR2 SVGAGI. The ends lost 6 bases at V and 1 base at J; junction bases unmatched: 5. This CDR3 is CASRAGTANTEAFF. The CDR3 DNA is TGTGCCAGCAGAGCCGGGACAGCGAACACTGAAGCTTTCTTT.

V gene TRBV11-2 combines with J gene TRBJ2-5; 8 nucleotides match TRBD2. V was pared by 1 base and J by 5 bases, with 6 bases of the junction left unmatched. CDR3 size: 15 residues. Germline V gene sequence: CDR1 SGHAT, CDR2 FQNNGV. CDR3 coding DNA: TGTGCCAGCAGCTTAGCGGGGGGGCCTTTGGAGACCCAGTACTTC. Translating gives CASSLAGGPLETQYF.

CDR3 bases: TGTGCCAGCAGCTCCCAGACCTACGAGCAGTACTTC. Translated, it gives CASSSQTYEQYF. The chain uses TRBV7-2 and TRBJ2-7; D gene ambiguous. The V and J ends lost 4 bases and 2 bases respectively, with 6 bases between them. Germline CDR1 is SGHTA and CDR2 is FQGNSA. The CDR3 length is 12 residues. The full variable domain, its missing parts supplied by reference TRBV7-2 and TRBJ2-7, is GAGVSQSPSNKVTEKGKDVELRCDPISGHTALYWYRQSLGQGLEFLIYFQGNSAPDKSGLPSDRFSAERTGGSVSTLTIQRTQQEDSAVYLCASSSQTYEQYFGPGTRLTVT.

This sequence joins TRBV2 and TRBJ1-1, with D tentatively TRBD1 (5 bases). Germline CDR1 reads SNHLY; CDR2 reads FYNNEI. The CDR3 contains 13 residues. Trimming left V 7 bases short and J 0 bases short, with 9 bases between. The CDR3 DNA reads TGTGCCAGCACAAAGGACATGAACACTGAAGCTTTCTTT. As protein: CASTKDMNTEAFF.

The rearrangement uses TRBV2 and TRBJ2-3; possible D gene TRBD1, 5 bases. Trimming took off 2 bases at V and 2 bases at J, with 17 bases between the two ends. This CDR3 is 17 amino acids long. Germline V CDR1 and CDR2: SNHLY, FYNNEI. This chain's CDR3 is CASSERQGARLTDTQYF. CDR3 DNA: TGTGCCAGCAGTGAAAGGCAGGGTGCACGCCTCACAGATACGCAGTATTTT.

The V gene is TRBV10-3, the J gene TRBJ2-2; D is uncertain. The germline V gene encodes CDR1 ENHRY and CDR2 SYGVKD. This CDR3 is built from 16 residues. The V end was cut by 6 bases, the J end by 0 bases, with 14 bases between. The CDR3, as DNA: TGTGCCATCAGCGCAACTGTTCCCCCGAACACCGGGGAGCTGTTTTTT. Translation gives CAISATVPPNTGELFF.

The chain is built from TRBV5-4 and TRBJ2-7; D perhaps matches TRBD1 (6 bases). CDR3 length equals 15 residues. V lost 4 bases and J lost 1, with 15 bases in between. CDR1 SGHNT and CDR2 YYREEE come from the germline V gene (reference sequence). This CDR3 is CASSPKQGPSYEQYF. The DNA for the CDR3 is TGTGCCAGCAGCCCGAAACAGGGTCCGTCCTACGAGCAGTACTTC.

This clone appeared a few times. The rearrangement links TRBV13 to TRBJ1-6; TRBD1 matches at 8 bases. Trimming took 6 bases from V and 8 from J; bases not matched to a gene: 12. The CDR3 runs 16 residues. Germline V lookup: CDR1 PRHDT, CDR2 FYEKMQ (reference sequence). CDR3 region: CASSEGQGDSDSPLHF. CDR3 coding DNA: TGTGCCAGCAGTGAAGGACAGGGAGACTCGGATTCACCCCTCCACTTT.

V gene TRBV7-9 combines with J gene TRBJ1-3; D not resolved. Per the germline V gene, CDR1 is SEHNR and CDR2 is FQNEAQ (reference sequence). The CDR3 covers 16 residues. Trimming cost V 5 bases and J 3 bases, with 17 bases left between them. The CDR3 protein is CASSPPDPAGGNTIYF. CDR3 in DNA: TGTGCCAGCAGCCCCCCCGATCCCGCGGGTGGAAACACCATATATTTT.

The CDR3 is CASSSVAGGRSGELFF. CDR3 bases: TGTGCCAGCAGCTCTGTAGCGGGGGGGCGTTCCGGGGAGCTGTTTTTT. This sequence joins TRBV7-2 and TRBJ2-2, with TRBD2 matching over 11 bases. Trimming removed 4 bases from V and 6 bases from J; junction bases left unmatched: 7. The CDR3 consists of 16 residues. CDR1 is SGHTA and CDR2 is FQGNSA in the germline V gene.

This clone was counted only a few times. This rearrangement joins TRBV7-3 to TRBJ2-1; 10 nucleotides agree with TRBD2. CDR3 length: 15 amino acids. Germline lookup yields CDR1 SGHTA and CDR2 FQGTGA. Unmatched junction bases numbered 7, after V lost 6 bases and J lost 5 bases. In DNA form, the CDR3 reads TGTGCCAGCAGTCAGCGGGGGGGCCTCAACAATGAGCAGTTCTTC. Translation gives CASSQRGGLNNEQFF.

V usage is TRBV5-6 and J usage is TRBJ1-1; 7 nucleotides match TRBD1. This CDR3 has 15 amino acids. V gave up 2 bases and J gave up 2 bases; unmatched junction bases: 6. Germline V gives CDR1 SGHDT, CDR2 YYEEEE. This chain's CDR3 is CASSLPTGANTEAFF. The CDR3 DNA sequence: TGTGCCAGCAGCTTACCCACAGGGGCTAACACTGAAGCTTTCTTT.

The V call is TRBV4-1, the J call TRBJ2-5, with 7 bases fitting TRBD2. V lost 4 bases and J lost 1; bases outside the gene matches: 12. The CDR3 has 17 residues. CDR1 and CDR2 from the germline V gene are MGHRA and YSYEKL. The CDR3 region is CASSREAGTHVQETQYF. The DNA of the CDR3 is TGCGCCAGCAGCCGGGAAGCGGGGACCCATGTCCAAGAGACCCAGTACTTC.

The chain uses TRBV5-1 and TRBJ2-7, with 7 bases identical to TRBD1. Trimming at V came to 4 bases and at J to 4 bases, leaving 11 bases not matched to a gene. This CDR3 region has 15 residues. CDR1 and CDR2 (germline): SGHRS, YFSETQ. CDR3 coding DNA: TGCGCCAGCAGCCCAGGGGGTCTCGGCAATTACGAGCAGTACTTC. Protein sequence: CASSPGGLGNYEQYF. Supplemented by reference TRBV5-1 and TRBJ2-7, the full variable domain reads KAGVTQTPRYLIKTRGQQVTLSCSPISGHRSVSWYQQTPGQGLQFLFEYFSETQRNKGNFPGRFSGRQFSNSRSEMNVSTLELGDSALYLCASSPGGLGNYEQYFGPGTRLTVT.

The chain joins TRBV6-5 to TRBJ1-1, with a weak D call TRBD1 (6 bases). This CDR3 spans 15 amino acids. V lost 0 bases, J lost 5 bases, and 13 bases lay in between. Germline V gives CDR1 MNHEY, CDR2 SVGAGI. This chain's CDR3 is CASSYSTQGSTEAFF. CDR3 coding DNA: TGTGCCAGCAGTTACTCGACGCAGGGGTCTACTGAAGCTTTCTTT.

This rearrangement joins TRBV7-9 to TRBJ2-3, with no clear D. CDR3 length: 14 residues. The germline CDR1 and CDR2 sequences are SEHNR and FQNEAQ (reference sequence). V was trimmed by 0 bases and J by 5 bases, leaving 9 bases between them. CDR3 DNA sequence: TGTGCCAGCAGCTTAGCGGCTAGGATAGATACGCAGTATTTT. Translating gives CASSLAARIDTQYF.

The V call is TRBV10-3, the J call TRBJ1-2; D gene uncertain. From germline, CDR1 is ENHRY and CDR2 SYGVKD. Trimming took 0 bases from V and 6 from J, leaving 11 bases between them. The CDR3 contains 14 residues. CDR3 sequence reads: CAISESGASDGYTF. The CDR3, as DNA: TGTGCCATCAGTGAGTCGGGCGCCTCTGATGGCTACACCTTC.

This clone has more than one count but fewer than ten. The J gene is TRBJ2-2, the V gene TRBV9; no firm D call. The germline gives CDR1 SGDLS, CDR2 YYNGEE. The CDR3 covers 13 residues. Trimming removed 0 bases at V and 6 bases at J, with 6 bases between. In DNA form, the CDR3 reads TGTGCCAGCAGCGTAGCCCTTTCCGGGGAGCTGTTTTTT. This sequence encodes CASSVALSGELFF.